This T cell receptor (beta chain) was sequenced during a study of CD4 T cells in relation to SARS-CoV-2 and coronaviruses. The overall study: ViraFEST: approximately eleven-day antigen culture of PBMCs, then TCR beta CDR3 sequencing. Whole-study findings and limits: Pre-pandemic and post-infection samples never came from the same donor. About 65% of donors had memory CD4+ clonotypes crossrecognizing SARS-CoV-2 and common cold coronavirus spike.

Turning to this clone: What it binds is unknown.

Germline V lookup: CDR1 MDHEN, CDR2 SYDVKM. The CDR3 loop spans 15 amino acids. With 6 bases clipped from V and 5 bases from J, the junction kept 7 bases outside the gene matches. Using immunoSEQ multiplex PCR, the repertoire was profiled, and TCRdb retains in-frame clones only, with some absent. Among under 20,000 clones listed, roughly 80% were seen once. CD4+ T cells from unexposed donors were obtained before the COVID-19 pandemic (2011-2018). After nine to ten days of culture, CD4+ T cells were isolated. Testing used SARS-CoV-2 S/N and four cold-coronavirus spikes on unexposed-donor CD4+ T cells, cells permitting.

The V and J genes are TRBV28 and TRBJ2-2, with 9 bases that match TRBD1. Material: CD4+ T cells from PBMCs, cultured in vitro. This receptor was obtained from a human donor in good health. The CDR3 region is CASRPGTGRTGELFF. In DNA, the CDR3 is TGTGCCAGCAGGCCCGGGACAGGGAGGACCGGGGAGCTGTTTTTT.